This T cell receptor (beta chain) was sequenced during a study of cytomegalovirus exposure and HLA in healthy donors. Study-wide context: Roughly 92 million unique TCRs, all from HLA-typed donors, were included in an early release of the data.

This clone was found a few times. Its antigen remains unidentified. From germline, CDR1 is SGHRS and CDR2 YFSETQ. The CDR3 has 16 residues. With V trimmed by 0 bases and J by 0 bases, 4 bases remained unmatched. This PCR relied on a set of 60 Vbeta primers and 13 Jbeta primers. The protocol was immunoSEQ multiplex PCR, while the TCRdb copy is restricted to in-frame clones and leaves out a portion. The sample yields about 200,000 clones, around nine tenths seen once. Study findings and constraints: Around 160 TCR beta chains were listed as cytomegalovirus-associated.

This sequence was found in a woman between 25 and 40 years old in good health and CMV-seronegative. The sequenced sample was PBMCs. The chain has TRBV5-1 and TRBJ1-1; TRBD1 matches 8 bases. CDR3 nucleotides: TGCGCCAGCAGCTTGGATCCAGGGGGCATGAACACTGAAGCTTTCTTT. Translated: CASSLDPGGMNTEAFF.